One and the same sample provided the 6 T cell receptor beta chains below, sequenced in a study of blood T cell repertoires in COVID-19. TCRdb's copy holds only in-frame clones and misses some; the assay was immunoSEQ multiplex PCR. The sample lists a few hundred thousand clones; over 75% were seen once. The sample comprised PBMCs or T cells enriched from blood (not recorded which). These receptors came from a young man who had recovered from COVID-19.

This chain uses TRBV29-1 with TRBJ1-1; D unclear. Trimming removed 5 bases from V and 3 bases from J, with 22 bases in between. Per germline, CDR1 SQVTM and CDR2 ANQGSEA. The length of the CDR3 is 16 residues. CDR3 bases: TGCAGCGTTCCCGCGGGTAGGAACGGGAGATACACTGAAGCTTTCTTT. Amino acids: CSVPAGRNGRYTEAFF.

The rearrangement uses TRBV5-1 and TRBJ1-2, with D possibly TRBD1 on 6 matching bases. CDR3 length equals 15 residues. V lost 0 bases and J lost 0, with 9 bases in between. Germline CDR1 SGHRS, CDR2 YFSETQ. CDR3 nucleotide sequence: TGCGCCAGCAGCTTGGCTAGGGGGACTAACTATGGCTACACCTTC. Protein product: CASSLARGTNYGYTF.

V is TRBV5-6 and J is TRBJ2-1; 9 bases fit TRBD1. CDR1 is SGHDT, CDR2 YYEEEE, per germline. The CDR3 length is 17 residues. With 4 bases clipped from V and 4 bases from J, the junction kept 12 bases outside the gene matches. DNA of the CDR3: TGTGCCAGCAGCCCCATCCCGGGGACAGGGATATACAATGAGCAGTTCTTC. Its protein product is CASSPIPGTGIYNEQFF.

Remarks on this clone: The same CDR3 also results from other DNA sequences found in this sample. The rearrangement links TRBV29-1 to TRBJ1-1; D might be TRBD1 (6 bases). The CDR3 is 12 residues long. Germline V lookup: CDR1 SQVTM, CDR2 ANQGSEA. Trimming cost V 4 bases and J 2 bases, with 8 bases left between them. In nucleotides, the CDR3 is TGCAGCGTTGGGACAGTTAACACTGAAGCTTTCTTT. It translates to CSVGTVNTEAFF.

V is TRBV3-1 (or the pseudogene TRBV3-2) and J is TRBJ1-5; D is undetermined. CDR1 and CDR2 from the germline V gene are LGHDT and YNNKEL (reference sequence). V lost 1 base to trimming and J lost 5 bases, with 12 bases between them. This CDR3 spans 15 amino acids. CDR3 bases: TGTGCCAGCAGCCAAGGAGGTACTCAAGATCAGCCCCAGCATTTT. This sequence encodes CASSQGGTQDQPQHF.

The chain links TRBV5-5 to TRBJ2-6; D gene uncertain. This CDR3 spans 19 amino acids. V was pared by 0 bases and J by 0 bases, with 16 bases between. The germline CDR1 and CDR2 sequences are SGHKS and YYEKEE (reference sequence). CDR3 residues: CASSLEPPDTASGANVLTF. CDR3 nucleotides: TGTGCCAGCAGCTTGGAGCCGCCAGACACCGCCTCTGGGGCCAACGTCCTGACTTTC.